This T cell receptor (beta chain) was identified during a study of beta chain features in type 1 diabetes listed by TCRdb under 2018. For the wider study: Mean age, gender distribution, total cell number and subset yield were not different between patients and healthy donors. A total of 85 million to 140 million sorted cells were examined across all samples, and a strong correlation was observed between cell number per subset and RNA yield. In the study, recently diagnosed type 1 diabetes patients and matched healthy donors were compared on the TCRB repertoires of their sorted circulating CD4+ T cell subsets. Whereas all 30 or so donors provided naive and central memory subsets, regulatory and stem cell-like memory subsets were isolated from just 8 patients and roughly 8 healthy donors.

A single peripheral blood draw of approximately 100 mL on average was collected from each donor into heparinised tubes. A BD FACSAria II was used to sort naive, central memory, regulatory and stem cell-like memory CD4+ T cells with a panel that included CD45RO, CCR7, CD25, CD127, CD95 and CD27. All sorted populations exceeded 95% purity. PBMCs were isolated right away by Lymphoprep density gradient centrifugation and were stained directly, without culture. Samples were stained and sorted in pairs, with one healthy donor and one patient per experiment, so that batch effects were minimized. The entire isolated RNA was reverse transcribed using the High Capacity cDNA Reverse Transcription Kit, and thus expressed TCRB transcripts were sequenced. For stem cell-like memory T cell samples, survey-depth immunoSEQ sequencing was used, averaging about 990,000 total reads per sample. After sorted cells were lysed in RLT buffer, RNA was extracted with DNase-treated RNeasy Micro or Mini kits, with the choice depending on cell number. To prevent cross-contamination, each cell subset was processed individually, whereas patient and healthy donor samples were processed jointly. TCRB sequences were amplified from cDNA with the immunoSEQ multiplex PCR, producing 87-bp fragments spanning the CDR3 region. The amplicons were sequenced using the Illumina HiSeq platform. The source study handled its data this way. Synthetic template baselines were used to correct PCR bias computationally, reads within Hamming distance 2 were collapsed together, and singletons that could not be merged were discarded. Reads were aligned against IMGT so that V, D and J genes, CDR3 length and insertions or deletions at six rearrangement sites could be assigned. Within each subset, clonotype counts were normalized to sorted cell number, after which true diversity and Gini coefficients were computed with the tcR R package. The overlap coefficient, calculated on TCRB nucleotide sequences, was used to quantify repertoire sharing. This is the immuneACCESS table as TCRdb keeps it, with only in-frame sequences that have V and J called. A part of the clones is gone; compared with another copy, unresolved V genes explain less than half, and the rest is unexplained. The DNA was the basis for D and trimming; V, J and clone size are from that table. The sample table holds some 44,000 clones, of which about 50% were seen once. The ten largest clones take up over 0.2% of the sample.

CDR3 length: 14 amino acids, cysteine to phenylalanine. Of all the DNA, just the CDR3 is kept, 42 bases in frame from base 1. CDR1 and CDR2 are read off the germline V gene (reference sequence) as LNHDA and SQIVND. The V end gives up 4 bases and the J end 6 bases, leaving 3 bases in the junction not matched to a gene. This clone was detected only a few times. The target of this receptor is not known. Per-nucleotide qualities are absent, and no much larger clonotype sits a single base away. Overall study outcomes, separate from this receptor: A moderate but significant shortening of TCRB CDR3 length was observed in type 1 diabetes patients in all four CD4+ subsets. Shorter templates might be favored by PCR, yet because patient and control samples were amplified and corrected together, any such skew would affect both groups equally. Naive, central memory and regulatory TCRB repertoires appeared more similar among patients than among healthy donors. At VDJ recombination sites, patients with type 1 diabetes made fewer insertions and deleted more nucleotides, a pattern implying thymic rearrangement abnormalities. Because cDNA was sequenced instead of genomic DNA, activated cells with high expression could be over-represented, although the groups did not differ in activation or CD3 levels. Because small numbers of individuals were included in the HLA sub-analyses, any influence of HLA type on TCRB rearrangement was left unresolved.

Source material: stem cell memory CD4+ T cells from blood. In the paper's terms, the cell subset or site label means: stem cell-like memory CD4+ T cells. This sequence uses TRBV19 and TRBJ2-1; 10 bases in the middle match TRBD2. This receptor was identified in a woman in her 30s in good health. The CDR3: CASSSLAGVNEQFF. Read as DNA, the sequence is TGTGCCAGTAGTAGTCTAGCGGGAGTCAATGAGCAGTTCTTC.